This T cell receptor beta chain emerged from a study of cytomegalovirus exposure and HLA in healthy donors. Study overall: From HLA-typed donors, an early data release held about 85 million unique TCRs. Most genotyped donors, 75% to 85% of around 370, had Caucasian-associated genetic ancestry.

Germline CDR1 MNHEY, CDR2 SVGAGI. J gave up 6 bases and V 2 bases, and 5 bases lay outside the gene matches. The CDR3 covers 14 residues. PCR primers comprised 60 Vbeta and 13 Jbeta primers. The method was immunoSEQ multiplex PCR; TCRdb's version includes in-frame clones alone and lacks a portion of them. This table has approximately 170,000 clones, roughly 80% appearing once. Healthy people donating bone marrow made up the donors. Sequencing used PBMCs. This receptor was taken from a woman between 45 and 65 years old in good health and CMV-seropositive. V usage is TRBV6-5 and J usage is TRBJ1-1, with 8 bases matching TRBD1. The CDR3 reads CASSYTGQGSEAFF. The CDR3 coding sequence is TGTGCCAGCAGTTACACCGGACAGGGTTCTGAAGCTTTCTTT.